This T cell receptor (beta chain) derives from a study of lung T cells in sarcoidosis with Löfgren's syndrome. Study at large: In sarcoidosis, CD4+ T cells accumulate in bronchoalveolar lavage fluid. The study, taken as a whole, reports: These T cells possibly recognize a putative, unidentified sarcoidosis-associated antigen.

This clonotype was picked up many times. The antigen remains undetermined. Germline V gene sequence: CDR1 LNHNV, CDR2 YYDKDF (reference sequence). Trimming removed 6 bases from V and 10 bases from J, with 13 bases in between. The CDR3 has 13 amino acids. One entry per CDR3 protein results from TCRdb running MiXCR on the reads. The sample carries some 65,000 distinct CDR3 sequences, about 20% recorded once. The receptor comes from a human donor with sarcoidosis (Löfgren's syndrome or another form), or a control subject (not recorded which). Sequencing was carried out using CD4+ T cells from PBMCs. The chain links TRBV15 to TRBJ1-6; D is possibly TRBD1 (6 bases). The CDR3 DNA follows: TGTGCCACCAGTTGGGCAGGGGAATCACCCCTCCACTTT. The encoded protein is CATSWAGESPLHF.